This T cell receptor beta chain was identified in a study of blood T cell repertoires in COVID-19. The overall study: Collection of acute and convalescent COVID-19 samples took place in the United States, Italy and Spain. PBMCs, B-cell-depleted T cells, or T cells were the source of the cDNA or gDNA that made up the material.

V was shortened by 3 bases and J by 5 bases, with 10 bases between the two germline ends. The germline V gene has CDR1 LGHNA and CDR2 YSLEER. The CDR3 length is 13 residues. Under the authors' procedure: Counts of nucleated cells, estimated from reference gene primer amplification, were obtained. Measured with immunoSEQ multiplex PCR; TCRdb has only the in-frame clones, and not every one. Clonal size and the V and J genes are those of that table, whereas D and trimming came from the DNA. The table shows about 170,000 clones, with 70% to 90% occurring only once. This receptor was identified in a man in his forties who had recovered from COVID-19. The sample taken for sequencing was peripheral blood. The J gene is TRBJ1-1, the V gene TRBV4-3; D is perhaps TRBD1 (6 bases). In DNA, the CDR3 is TGCGCCAGCAGCCAGACAGGAGAGACTGAAGCTTTCTTT. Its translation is CASSQTGETEAFF.